This T cell receptor beta chain was captured by sequencing in a study of neoadjuvant anti-PD-1 for oral cavity cancer. Germline values: CDR1 DFQATT, CDR2 SNEGSKA (reference sequence). This CDR3 is 10 amino acids long. Losses at the gene ends were 5 bases for V and 11 bases for J; bases not matched to a gene: 5. Blood libraries mostly used around 0.45 ug genomic DNA, six replicates each. Some clones are missing from TCRdb's copy, which holds only in-frame ones; the method was immunoSEQ multiplex PCR. The table has 30,000 to 35,000 clones, roughly 89% seen once. The sample here was PBMCs, taken before nivolumab (anti-PD-1) treatment. This TCR was recovered from a person between 40 and 80 years old with oral cavity squamous cell carcinoma. The chain has TRBV20-1 and TRBJ1-1, with TRBD1 matching 7 bases. The CDR3 nucleotides read TGCAGTGCTGCAACAGGGGACGCTTTCTTT. Amino acids: CSAATGDAFF.